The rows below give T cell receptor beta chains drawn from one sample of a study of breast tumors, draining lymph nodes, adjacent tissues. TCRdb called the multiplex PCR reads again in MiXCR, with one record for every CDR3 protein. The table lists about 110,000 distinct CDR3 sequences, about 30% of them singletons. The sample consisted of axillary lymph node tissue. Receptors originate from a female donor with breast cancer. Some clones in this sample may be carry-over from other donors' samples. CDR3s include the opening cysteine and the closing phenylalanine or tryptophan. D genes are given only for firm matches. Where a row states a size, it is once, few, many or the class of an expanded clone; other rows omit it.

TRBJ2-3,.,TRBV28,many,CASTASPGVGTDTQYF,TGTGCCAGCACCGCATCCCCGGGGGTCGGCACAGATACGCAGTATTTT
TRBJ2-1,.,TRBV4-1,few,CASSQVSGANEQFF,TGCGCCAGCAGCCAAGTTTCCGGGGCCAATGAGCAGTTCTTC
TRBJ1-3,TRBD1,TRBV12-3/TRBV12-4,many,CASSVTGTGINTIYF,TGTGCCAGCAGTGTCACCGGGACAGGGATAAACACCATATATTTT
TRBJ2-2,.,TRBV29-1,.,CSAMLALGLQKNTGEPFF,TGCAGCGCAATGCTCGCATTAGGACTTCAAAAAAACACCGGGGAGCCGTTCTTT
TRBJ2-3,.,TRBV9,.,CASGSGGGSPDTQYF,TGTGCCAGCGGATCCGGTGGCGGTAGCCCAGATACGCAGTATTTT
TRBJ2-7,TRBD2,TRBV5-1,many,CASSAGTSSYEQYF,TGCGCCAGCAGCGCCGGGACTAGCTCCTACGAGCAGTACTTC
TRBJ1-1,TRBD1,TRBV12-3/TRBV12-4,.,CASSLGKTGPAFF,TGTGCCAGCAGTTTGGGGAAGACAGGGCCGGCTTTCTTT
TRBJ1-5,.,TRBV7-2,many,CASSHNRVGQPQHF,TGTGCCAGCAGCCATAACAGGGTAGGCCAGCCCCAGCATTTT
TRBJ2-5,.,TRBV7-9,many,CASSLGPPGGF,TGTGCCAGCAGCCTGGGACCCCCAGGGGGGTTC
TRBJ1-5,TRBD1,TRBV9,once,CASSANRGRGPQHF,TGTGCCAGCAGCGCGAACAGGGGGCGGGGGCCCCAGCATTTT
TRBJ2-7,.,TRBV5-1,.,CASSSETGRAEQYF,TGCGCCAGCAGCTCCGAGACGGGCCGGGCCGAGCAGTACTTC
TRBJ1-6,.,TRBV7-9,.,CASSPTISYNSPLHF,TGTGCCAGCAGCCCAACGATCAGCTATAATTCACCCCTCCACTTT
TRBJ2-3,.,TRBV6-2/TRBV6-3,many,CASSYSGDRTQYF,TGTGCCAGCAGTTACTCGGGCGACAGGACTCAGTATTTT
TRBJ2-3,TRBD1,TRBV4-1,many,CASSQRDRGLADTQYF,TGCGCCAGCAGCCAGCGGGACAGGGGGCTGGCAGATACGCAGTATTTT
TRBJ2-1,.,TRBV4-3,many,CASSQVFYQGMDEQFF,TGCGCCAGCAGCCAAGTTTTTTACCAGGGGATGGATGAGCAGTTCTTC
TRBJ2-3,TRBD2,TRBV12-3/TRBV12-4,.,CASSFGGGVMNTQYF,TGTGCCAGCAGTTTCGGCGGGGGGGTCATGAATACGCAGTATTTT
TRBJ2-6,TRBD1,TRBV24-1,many,CATSLARGSGANVLTF,TGTGCCACCAGTCTTGCCAGGGGGTCTGGGGCCAACGTCCTGACTTTC
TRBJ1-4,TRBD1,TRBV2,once,CASRAGTGRTNEKLFF,TGTGCCAGCAGGGCCGGGACAGGGCGGACTAATGAAAAACTGTTTTTT
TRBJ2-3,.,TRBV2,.,CASSEGPGQGGTDTQYF,TGTGCCAGCAGTGAAGGTCCCGGGCAGGGTGGCACGGATACGCAGTATTTT
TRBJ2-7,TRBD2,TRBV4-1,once,CASSQDGGLAGTYEQYF,TGCGCCAGCAGCCAAGATGGGGGACTAGCGGGGACCTACGAGCAGTACTTC
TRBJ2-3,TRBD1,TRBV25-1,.,CASSPDRDGTSTDTQYF,TGTGCCAGCAGTCCTGACAGGGATGGCACTAGCACAGATACGCAGTATTTT
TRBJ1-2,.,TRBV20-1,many,CSASHGQTNYGYTF,TGCAGTGCTAGTCACGGCCAGACTAACTATGGCTACACCTTC
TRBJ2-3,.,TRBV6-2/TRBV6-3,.,CASSSSPGGGTDMQYF,TGTGCCAGCAGTTCCTCGCCGGGAGGGGGCACAGATATGCAGTATTTT
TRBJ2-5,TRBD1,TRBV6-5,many,CASSHRTGGQETQYF,TGTGCCAGCAGTCACCGGACAGGGGGCCAAGAGACCCAGTACTTC
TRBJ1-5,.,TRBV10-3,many,CAIRDSNQPQHF,TGTGCCATCAGGGACAGTAATCAGCCCCAGCATTTT
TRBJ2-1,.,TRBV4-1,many,CASSRGRGENEQFF,TGCGCCAGCAGCCGGGGGAGAGGGGAGAATGAGCAGTTCTTC
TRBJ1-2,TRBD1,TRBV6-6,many,CASSHLPGQGAGGYTF,TGTGCCAGCAGTCATCTTCCGGGACAGGGGGCGGGTGGCTACACCTTC
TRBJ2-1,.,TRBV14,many,CASSRQGSRYNEQFF,TGTGCCAGCAGCCGGCAGGGGTCGCGATACAATGAGCAGTTCTTC
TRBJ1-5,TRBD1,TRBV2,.,CASSDGSGGYEHF,TGTGCCAGCAGTGACGGGTCAGGGGGCTACGAGCATTTT
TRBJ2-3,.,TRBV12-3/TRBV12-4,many,CASSSPRGWVRTQYF,TGTGCCAGCAGTTCCCCCCGGGGGTGGGTTCGTACGCAGTATTTT
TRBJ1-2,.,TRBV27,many,CASSLEGDRYGYTF,TGTGCCAGCAGTTTAGAGGGGGATAGGTATGGCTACACCTTC
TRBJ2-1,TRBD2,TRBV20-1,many,CSARDPHRSGRGGEQFF,TGCAGTGCTAGAGATCCTCACCGAAGCGGGAGGGGCGGTGAGCAGTTCTTC
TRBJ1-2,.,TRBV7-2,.,CASSLGQGAFGYTF,TGCGCCAGCAGCTTGGGGCAGGGCGCTTTCGGCTACACCTTC
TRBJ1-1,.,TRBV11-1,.,CASSLPYPTTEAFF,TGTGCCAGCAGCTTACCGTATCCCACAACTGAAGCTTTCTTT
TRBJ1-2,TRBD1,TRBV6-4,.,CASSLSGTGAGNTF,TGTGCCAGCAGCCTCTCCGGGACAGGGGCTGGAAACACCTTC
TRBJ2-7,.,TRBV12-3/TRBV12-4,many,CASSPGVGKVGQYF,TGTGCCAGCAGTCCCGGGGTGGGGAAGGTAGGGCAGTACTTC
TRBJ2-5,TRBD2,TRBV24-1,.,CATSDLKAGGALETQYF,TGTGCCACCAGTGATCTGAAAGCGGGAGGGGCTCTAGAGACCCAGTACTTC
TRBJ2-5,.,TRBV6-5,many,CASTGQQETQYF,TGTGCCAGCACAGGGCAGCAAGAGACCCAGTACTTC
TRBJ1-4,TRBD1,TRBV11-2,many,CASSYLKGTGPGEKLFF,TGTGCCAGCAGCTACCTTAAGGGGACAGGGCCGGGCGAAAAACTGTTTTTT
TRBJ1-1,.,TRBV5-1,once,CASSLAGISNTEAFF,TGCGCCAGCAGCTTGGCAGGGATTTCGAACACTGAAGCTTTCTTT
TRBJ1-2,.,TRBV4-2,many,CASSSLSTGTNYGYTF,TGTGCCAGCAGCTCCCTTTCGACAGGCACTAACTATGGCTACACCTTC
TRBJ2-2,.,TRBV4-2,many,CASMVGSNTGELFF,TGTGCCAGCATGGTGGGTTCGAACACCGGGGAGCTGTTTTTT
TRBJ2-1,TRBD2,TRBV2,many,CASSVSGITYNEQFF,TGTGCCAGCAGTGTTAGCGGGATCACCTACAATGAGCAGTTCTTC